Included here is one TCR beta chain sequence, with context. This receptor's antigen is unknown. Within one base of it there is no much larger clone, and no base qualities were kept. The method behind the library was the immunoSEQ multiplex PCR assay. The clones in this table, taken by TCRdb from immuneACCESS, are in-frame only. Not every clone is retained; where verified, under half of the shortfall comes from an unresolved V gene, and the cause of the rest is unknown. This sample comprises under 850,000 clones, around nine tenths of them detected only once. The ten biggest clones cover around 0.0099% of the sample. This specimen comes from a study of shared T cell receptors in the human thymus (dated by TCRdb to 2020 to 2022). Turning to the overall study: The study examined how the human thymus generates shared, self-reactive T-cell receptor alpha chains.

The germline V end is reduced by 8 bases and the J end by 0 bases; junction bases left unmatched: 7. CDR1 ENHRY and CDR2 SYGVKD were looked up in the germline V gene. The CDR3 holds 17 amino acids from the cysteine to the phenylalanine. The entry retains the CDR3 DNA only, 51 bases that are in frame from base 1. Another study also made use of these data, one on human thymus T cells. From the second report: The donors were immunologically healthy infants in Finland who had open corrective cardiac surgery for congenital heart defects. The thymus tissue came from surgical resects taken out during corrective cardiac surgery. V and J gene segment usage appeared biased in both thymic and peripheral blood repertoires. The related research reported highly overlapping thymic TCR repertoires among unrelated individuals. TCR alpha and beta repertoires from seven to nine infant thymus samples and a few related peripheral blood samples were characterized in the study. Donor ages ranged from about 7 to 244 days, and the cohort comprised six or seven male and a couple of female infants. Thymocytes were released mechanically from tissue and stored at -70 °C as pellets of about 9-32 million cells. A QIAsymphony instrument was used to extract genomic DNA from frozen cell pellets. TCRB and TCRAD loci were amplified from a standardized quantity of quality-controlled genomic DNA using the immunoSEQ multiplex PCR assay. The amplicons covered the V(D)J region and were long enough to include the CDR3 and to identify the V and J genes. The commercial immunoSEQ service was used to sequence amplicons on an Illumina platform. Primer bias and sequencing errors were corrected using previously described methods, and TCRAD and TCRB definitions followed the IMGT database. The repertoires were analysed using immunoSEQ Analyzer 3.0 and VDJTools for basic statistics, V/J segment usage, diversity estimates, rarefaction and pairwise overlap. To estimate diversity, the Chao1, ChaoE, Efron-Thisted, Shannon and inverse Simpson indices were applied, and diversity was also estimated on datasets down-sampled to the smallest sample. Repertoire overlap was assessed by strict matching of CDR3 nucleotide sequence, V gene and J gene, and clustering was done by Jaccard-based multidimensional scaling. On average, thymus samples gave 800,000 or so unique TCRB clonotypes, whereas blood samples gave about 84,000.

The sample was thymocytes. This receptor was taken from a boy in the first two years of life with a congenital heart defect. Donor details come from another sample of the same person, matched by shared clones. The chain joins TRBV10-3 to TRBJ2-3; 14 of the junction bases match TRBD2. The CDR3: CAIQGTSGSRSTDTQYF. In nucleotides, the sequence is TGTGCCATCCAGGGGACTAGCGGGAGTAGGAGCACAGATACGCAGTATTTT.